Listed below are T cell receptor beta chains from one sample, sequenced in a study of shared clonotypes between healthy human individuals. Profiled with immunoSEQ multiplex PCR; TCRdb holds only in-frame clones, not every one. The top ten clones hold over 0.12% of a sample with approximately 2.5 million clones, roughly nine tenths of them seen once. Material for sequencing was naive CD4+ T cells sorted from blood. The receptors originated from a man aged 18 to 30 in good health. The CDR3 runs from the conserved cysteine through the conserved F or W. The D gene is left open where the match is weak. Only some rows state a clone size, as once, few, many or a class for expanded clones.

TRBJ2-7 TRBV5-1 NA TRBD2 CASSLEAGENYEQYF TGCGCCAGCAGCTTGGAAGCGGGAGAAAACTACGAGCAGTACTTC
TRBJ2-5 TRBV5-6 NA NA CASSPRGVRETQYF TGTGCCAGCAGCCCCCGCGGGGTTCGAGAGACCCAGTACTTC
TRBJ1-1 TRBV16 NA NA CASSQNFRAFF TGTGCCAGCAGCCAAAACTTCCGCGCTTTCTTT
TRBJ2-2 TRBV7-6 NA NA CASSLAGGELFF TGTGCCAGCAGCTTAGCGGGCGGGGAGCTGTTTTTT
TRBJ2-2 TRBV5-1 NA TRBD1 CASSPDRGGNTGELFF TGCGCCAGCAGCCCGGACAGGGGGGGTAACACCGGGGAGCTGTTTTTT
TRBJ2-3 TRBV11-1 NA TRBD2 CASSLGSGGDTQYF TGTGCCAGCAGCTTGGGAAGCGGGGGAGATACGCAGTATTTT
TRBJ1-2 TRBV30 NA TRBD1 CAWSAAGGGYTF TGTGCCTGGAGTGCAGCAGGGGGAGGCTACACCTTC
TRBJ2-3 TRBV2 NA TRBD2 CASSELGKGLAGGTDTQYF TGTGCCAGCAGTGAATTGGGTAAAGGACTAGCGGGAGGTACAGATACGCAGTATTTT
TRBJ2-2 TRBV7-2 NA TRBD1 CASSRGTGETGELFF TGTGCCAGCAGCCGAGGGACAGGGGAGACCGGGGAGCTGTTTTTT
TRBJ1-5 TRBV9 NA NA CASSVARSNNQPQHF TGTGCCAGCAGCGTAGCCAGGTCTAACAATCAGCCCCAGCATTTT
TRBJ2-2 TRBV28 once TRBD1 CASGGTGGTGELFF TGTGCCAGCGGTGGGACAGGGGGGACCGGGGAGCTGTTTTTT
TRBJ2-7 TRBV6-5 NA NA CASRTPVTYEQYF TGTGCCAGCAGAACCCCCGTGACCTACGAGCAGTACTTC
TRBJ2-2 TRBV5-4 NA NA CASSPGTRNTGELFF TGTGCCAGCAGCCCCGGGACTCGTAACACCGGGGAGCTGTTTTTT
TRBJ1-5 TRBV11-2 NA NA CASSSSDRRNQPQHF TGTGCCAGCAGCTCCTCGGATCGCCGCAATCAGCCCCAGCATTTT
TRBJ1-1 TRBV6-6 few NA CASRNREREGAFF TGTGCCAGCAGAAACAGGGAAAGGGAGGGAGCTTTCTTT
TRBJ2-5 TRBV2 NA NA CASSPRQETQYF TGTGCCAGCTCGCCCCGGCAAGAGACCCAGTACTTC
TRBJ2-5 TRBV6-5 NA TRBD1 CASSYGGQIRQETQYF TGTGCCAGCAGTTACGGGGGACAGATTAGACAAGAGACCCAGTACTTC
TRBJ2-3 TRBV30 NA TRBD2 CAWTLFGGGTDTQYF TGTGCCTGGACCCTGTTTGGCGGGGGGACAGATACGCAGTATTTT
TRBJ2-6 TRBV10-3 NA NA CAISESRARAASGANVLTF TGTGCCATCAGTGAGTCCAGGGCCCGCGCTGCCTCTGGGGCCAACGTCCTGACTTTC
TRBJ2-1 TRBV6-1 NA NA CASSEDSKNEQFF TGTGCCAGCAGTGAAGACTCTAAGAATGAGCAGTTCTTC
TRBJ1-1 TRBV10-3 NA NA CAISTTGLNTEAFF TGTGCCATCAGTACGACAGGATTGAACACTGAAGCTTTCTTT
TRBJ1-1 TRBV7-6 NA NA CASSLGQGNEAFF TGTGCCAGCAGCTTAGGGCAGGGTAACGAAGCTTTCTTT
TRBJ1-6 TRBV7-9 NA TRBD1 CASSRGVGTGGNSPLHF TGTGCCAGCAGCAGAGGGGTTGGGACAGGGGGAAATTCACCCCTCCACTTT
TRBJ2-1 TRBV29-1 once TRBD2 CSVAAPGGSYNEQFF TGCAGCGTTGCTGCCCCGGGAGGCTCCTACAATGAGCAGTTCTTC
TRBJ2-1 TRBV9 NA TRBD2 CASSVGPTSGKANEQFF TGTGCCAGCAGCGTAGGTCCGACTAGCGGGAAGGCCAATGAGCAGTTCTTC
TRBJ2-7 TRBV18 NA TRBD2 CASSPSSGLWEQYF TGTGCCAGCTCACCTTCTAGCGGCCTTTGGGAGCAGTACTTC
TRBJ2-1 TRBV5-4 NA NA CASSHGDARRIGSYNEQFF TGTGCCAGCAGCCACGGAGATGCGAGGAGAATTGGCTCCTACAATGAGCAGTTCTTC
TRBJ1-3 TRBV28 NA TRBD1 CASSWTGEGLTIYF TGTGCCAGCAGTTGGACAGGGGAAGGTTTGACCATATATTTT
TRBJ1-6 TRBV6-6 NA NA CASSYGGNSYNSPLHF TGTGCCAGCAGTTATGGGGGAAACTCCTATAATTCACCCCTCCACTTT
TRBJ1-4 TRBV27 once NA CASSSLAAREKLFF TGTGCCAGCAGCTCCTTGGCGGCCCGGGAAAAACTGTTTTTT
TRBJ2-3 TRBV5-1 once TRBD2 CASSLRASGPTDTQYF TGCGCCAGCAGCTTACGAGCTAGCGGGCCCACAGATACGCAGTATTTT
TRBJ2-4 TRBV27 NA TRBD1 CASSSRQGTAKNIQYF TGTGCCAGCAGTTCCCGACAGGGGACCGCCAAAAACATTCAGTACTTC
TRBJ1-2 TRBV5-1 NA NA CASSPQPTGDYGYTF TGCGCCAGCAGCCCCCAACCGACAGGAGACTATGGCTACACCTTC
TRBJ2-7 TRBV5-1 NA TRBD2 CASSLGQGGSGSYEQYF TGCGCCAGCAGCTTGGGGCAGGGCGGGAGCGGCTCCTACGAGCAGTACTTC
TRBJ2-5 TRBV7-9 NA NA CASTGRETQYF TGTGCCAGCACAGGGAGAGAGACCCAGTACTTC
TRBJ1-4 TRBV11-3 NA NA CASSLHSAPATNEKLFF TGTGCCAGCAGCCTCCACAGCGCCCCGGCAACTAATGAAAAACTGTTTTTT
TRBJ1-3 TRBV18 NA TRBD1 CASSPYGTVSGNTIYF TGTGCCAGCTCACCATACGGGACAGTCTCTGGAAACACCATATATTTT
TRBJ2-7 TRBV9 NA TRBD1 CASSVDQGALEQYF TGTGCCAGCAGCGTAGACCAGGGGGCGCTTGAGCAGTACTTC
TRBJ1-2 TRBV7-2 NA TRBD1 CASSLGTGGYGYTF TGTGCCAGCAGCCTGGGGACAGGGGGGTATGGCTACACCTTC
TRBJ2-1 TRBV9 NA TRBD1 CASSAGRGQGGNEQFF TGTGCCAGCAGCGCGGGGAGGGGACAGGGAGGCAATGAGCAGTTCTTC
TRBJ2-1 TRBV9 NA NA CASSASLTDYNEQFF TGTGCCAGCAGCGCCTCTTTGACTGATTACAATGAGCAGTTCTTC
TRBJ1-1 TRBV15 once NA CATSISDGMNTEAFF TGTGCCACCAGCATTTCCGACGGAATGAACACTGAAGCTTTCTTT
TRBJ1-1 TRBV15 NA TRBD1 CATSRVGQGATEAFF TGTGCCACCAGCAGAGTCGGACAGGGGGCGACTGAAGCTTTCTTT
TRBJ2-2 TRBV19 NA TRBD1 CATGTAEHRTGELFF TGTGCCACTGGGACAGCTGAACATCGCACCGGGGAGCTGTTTTTT
TRBJ2-5 TRBV2 NA TRBD2 CASSGTSGRQETQYF TGTGCCAGCAGCGGGACTAGCGGGAGGCAAGAGACCCAGTACTTC
TRBJ2-1 TRBV15 NA NA CATSGGLSHYNEQFF TGTGCCACCAGCGGAGGGTTGTCTCACTACAATGAGCAGTTCTTC
TRBJ2-7 TRBV7-2 NA NA CASSLRFGWGNPYEQYF TGTGCCAGCAGCTTAAGGTTCGGTTGGGGAAACCCCTACGAGCAGTACTTC
TRBJ2-5 TRBV28 NA TRBD1 CASTDRGLRQYF TGTGCCAGCACAGACAGGGGGCTTAGGCAGTACTTC
TRBJ2-1 TRBV30 NA TRBD2 CAWSVGGGYNEQFF TGTGCCTGGAGTGTTGGCGGGGGTTACAATGAGCAGTTCTTC